The present T cell receptor (beta chain) was sequenced within a study of T cell responses to AZD1222 COVID-19 vaccine. Study conclusions and caveats: Spike-specific TCR breadth and depth rose after two AZD1222 doses. Only after the peak T cell response were repertoires sampled. Clonal diversity may have been underestimated in mostly white British donors.

The CDR3 loop spans 12 amino acids. The V gene lost 8 bases and the J gene lost 8 bases, with 15 bases spanning the gap. Germline CDR1 SGHNT, CDR2 YENEEA. Repertoires were generated with immunoSEQ multiplex PCR, while TCRdb's copy carries only in-frame clones and drops some. The profile shows approximately 110,000 clones, about 88% of them singletons. As for this clone: Its specificity is unknown.

This TCR derives from an adult in good health. The sequenced sample was peripheral blood, obtained on day 0 of AZD1222 vaccination. This chain uses TRBV11-3 with TRBJ1-2; no clear D. The CDR3 region is CASQQAGSGYTF. CDR3 nucleotide sequence: TGTGCCAGCCAACAAGCGGGGTCAGGCTACACCTTC.